The table lists the clone carrying this T cell receptor beta chain with a few counts. What it recognizes is unknown. These data originate in a study of cytomegalovirus exposure and HLA in healthy donors. Study-wide results and limits: In a later analysis, TCR association rates varied by HLA locus: DRB1 most, HLA-C fewest. An analysis done earlier found most TCR beta V segments productive about 87% or about 30% of the time. V segments that were indistinguishable, TRBV6-2 and TRBV6-3 among them, were omitted from analysis. The study had only CMV serostatus as immune exposure information.

Trimming removed 6 bases at V and 11 bases at J, with 17 bases between. Germline values: CDR1 SGHRS, CDR2 YFSETQ. The CDR3 sequence is 12 residues long. Primers included in the PCR were 60 Vbeta and 13 Jbeta primers. Assay used: immunoSEQ multiplex PCR; TCRdb lists only in-frame clones, some missing. This table has roughly 250,000 clones, 72% appearing once. The TCR was taken from a female donor in good health and CMV-seronegative. This chain connects TRBV5-1 to TRBJ1-1, with D perhaps matching TRBD1 (5 bases). Sequencing used PBMCs. CDR3: CASKYDWGGAFF. The CDR3 coding sequence is TGCGCCAGCAAATATGATTGGGGGGGGGCTTTCTTT.